The clone carrying this T cell receptor (beta chain) has a count of ten or more. No antigen is known for it. The sequence runs out 3 residues before the end of the CDR3; the remainder is reconstructed from the germline J gene. This record comes from a study of T cell clonality in common variable immunodeficiency. Study findings and constraints: CVID subjects showed higher TCRbeta clonality than healthy controls. CVID subjects shared fewer TCRbeta clones than healthy controls did.

Profiled with immunoSEQ multiplex PCR; TCRdb holds only in-frame clones, not every one. Listed for the sample are tens of thousands of clones, none seen a single time. V lost 4 bases and J lost 6, with 19 bases in between. Germline assignment: CDR1 SGHDT and CDR2 YYEEEE. CDR3 length: 15 amino acids. The TCR comes from a person between 18 and 75 years old in good health. The rearrangement uses TRBV5-6 and TRBJ1-2; D might be TRBD1 (5 bases). Specimen: peripheral blood mononuclear cells. CDR3 residues: CASSPSPRGGDGYTF. The DNA read from the CDR3 is TGTGCCAGCAGCCCCTCCCCGCGGGGAGGGGATGGC.